The rows below give T cell receptor delta chains drawn from one sample of a study of intestinal T cells in coeliac disease. TCRdb re-called the multiplex PCR reads using CATT. Counted here are around 1,500 delta-chain clones, under 75% occurring once; the ten biggest clones make up over 15%. Sequenced material: a duodenal biopsy. The receptors come from a human donor with celiac disease. CDR3s include the opening cysteine and the closing phenylalanine or tryptophan. D genes are given only for firm matches. Expanded clones get a size class; other rows say once, few or many, or leave the size out.

j_gene | v_gene | d_gene | abundance | CDR3nt | CDR3aa
TRDJ1 | TRDV1 | TRDD3 | . | TGTGCTCTTGGGGAACTATTCCTAACCCCTTGGAGGGATACGATCGGAGTCGATAAACTCATCTTT | CALGELFLTPWRDTIGVDKLIF
TRDJ1 | TRDV1 | . | large | TGTGCTCTTGACGGGGGGTACACCGATAAACTCATCTTT | CALDGGYTDKLIF
TRDJ1 | TRDV1 | TRDD3 | . | TGTGCTCTTGGGGAACTTTACAGAGGGGTCGTGTGGTCCCTAGAATCTCTAGCGCTACTGGGGGAGCCCTCCACCGATAAACTCATCTTT | CALGELYRGVVWSLESLALLGEPSTDKLIF
TRDJ3 | TRDV2 | TRDD3 | . | TGTGCCTATGACCACCGGTTGTACTGGGGGATCTTAAGGATGGGCTCCTGGGACACCCGACAGATGTTTTTC | CAYDHRLYWGILRMGSWDTRQMFF
TRDJ1 | TRDV1 | . | large | TGTGCTCTTGGGGACCCCCCCCCCAGTACTGTGAGGCTCATCTTT | CALGDPPPSTVRLIF
TRDJ1 | TRDV1 | TRDD3 | . | TGTGCTCTCAGTATTCAGAGGGTTGGGCGTTGGGGGATACGGCGGTACACCGATAAACTCATCTTT | CALSIQRVGRWGIRRYTDKLIF
TRDJ2 | TRDV1 | TRDD3 | large | TGTGCTCTTGGGGTTGACTTCTGGGGGATACTGGAGACAGCACAACTCTTCTTT | CALGVDFWGILETAQLFF
TRDJ1 | TRDV1 | TRDD3 | once | TGTGCCTTCCTAACCTGGGGGATACTAGGGTGTAGGACCGATAAACTCATCTTT | CAFLTWGILGCRTDKLIF
TRDJ2 | TRDV1 | TRDD3 | . | TGTGCTCTTGGGGAAGGCTGGCGGTCCTACTGGGGGATACCCGCTTTGACAGCACAACTCTTCTTT | CALGEGWRSYWGIPALTAQLFF
TRDJ1 | TRAV29/DV5 | . | . | . | CSVLLCSSTQPTPFLSSGAYTDKLIF
TRDJ1 | TRDV1 | TRDD2 | large | TGTGCTCTTGGGGAAAAGTATGTGGCCTTCCTCTATACTGGACGCGATAAACTCATCTTT | CALGEKYVAFLYTGRDKLIF
TRDJ1 | TRDV1 | . | large | TGTGCTCTTGGGGACTCCTTACTCGATACCTCGTACACCGATAAACTCATCTTT | CALGDSLLDTSYTDKLIF
TRDJ1 | TRDV2 | TRDD3 | . | TGTGCCTGTGACCCACTGGGGGACACCGATAAACTCATCTTT | CACDPLGDTDKLIF
TRDJ1 | TRDV1 | TRDD3 | . | TGTGCTCTTGGGGAACTTCGGAGGGATACGCACACCTACACCGATAAACTCATCTTT | CALGELRRDTHTYTDKLIF
TRDJ3 | TRDV1 | TRDD2 | . | TGTGCTCTTGGGGCACGGGCCTTCCTAACCTCCCCCGCTGGGAGCTCCTGGGACACCCGACAGATGTTTTTC | CALGARAFLTSPAGSSWDTRQMFF
TRDJ1 | TRDV3 | TRDD3 | . | TGTGCCTCCTGCCAATCCGGGTTTTGGGGGATAGACACCGATAAAATAATATTT | CASCQSGFWGIDTDKIIF
TRDJ1 | TRDV3 | TRDD3 | . | TGTGCCATCCAATACTGGGGGCCAACCTACACCGATAAACTCATCTTT | CAIQYWGPTYTDKLIF
TRDJ1 | TRDV3 | . | medium-sized | TGTGCCTTTCTATTACGCTTGGGGCGGCCAACAACCGATAAACTCATCTTT | CAFLLRLGRPTTDKLIF
TRDJ1 | TRDV1 | . | . | TGTGCTCTTGGGGCCGAGGCCTTCCTCCGCGTCTGGGGGGACCTGAGCGAGGTTACCGATAAACTCATCTTT | CALGAEAFLRVWGDLSEVTDKLIF
TRDJ1 | TRDV1 | TRDD3 | large | TGTGCTCTTGGGGAATGGCGGAACTGGGGCCGTACATATAACTCGTACACCGATAAACTCATCTTT | CALGEWRNWGRTYNSYTDKLIF
TRDJ1 | TRDV1 | TRDD3 | . | TGTGCTCTTGGGGAACAAGTTCCCAGTGGGGGATACGTAGTAGAGTATCCCCTAGTGGGTTCGGTAGAGCTCATCTTT | CALGEQVPSGGYVVEYPLVGSVELIF
TRDJ1 | TRDV1 | TRDD3 | . | TGTGCTCTTGGGGAAGGCTGGCGGTCCCCTCTAACGGGGGATACAGGGGGTCTCATCTTT | CALGEGWRSPLTGDTGGLIF
TRDJ1 | TRDV1 | TRDD3 | . | TGTGCTCTTGGGGAACGGGGATACGGAGGAGGGTGGGGGATAGCCATTCAAGGACTCATCTTT | CALGERGYGGGWGIAIQGLIF
TRDJ2 | TRDV1 | TRDD3 | . | TGTGCTCTTCTGCCCCCGGTACTGGGGGATAGGGCGTGTATATGGGCTTTGACAGCACAACTCTTCTTT | CALLPPVLGDRACIWALTAQLFF
TRDJ1 | TRDV1 | TRDD3 | . | TGTGCTCTTGGGGAACTCGTGGAAGACTGGGGATACGACCCGTACACCGATAAACTCATCTTT | CALGELVEDWGYDPYTDKLIF
TRDJ2 | TRDV1 | TRDD2 | large | TGTGCTCTTGGGGAACGGGCCCCACCACGGTTCCTACTGACAGCACAACTCTTCTTT | CALGERAPPRFLLTAQLFF
TRDJ1 | TRDV1 | TRDD3 | large | TGTGCTCTTGGGGAACTAGGGTCCGGGGGATACTGGCTCACCGATAAACTCATCTTT | CALGELGSGGYWLTDKLIF
TRDJ1 | TRAV29/DV5 | . | hyperexpanded | . | CSVLLCSSTQPTSFLSSGAYTDKLIF
TRDJ1 | TRDV1 | TRDD3 | large | TGTGCTCTTGGGGAAAGGGGATTTCAACTCTACTACTGGGGGATACGCGGTAAACTCATCTTT | CALGERGFQLYYWGIRGKLIF
TRDJ1 | TRDV1 | TRDD3 | . | TGTGCTCTTGGGCCTACCTACTGGGGGATACTCATCTTT | CALGPTYWGILIF
TRDJ1 | TRDV3 | TRDD3 | large | TGTGCCTTTGCCCACTTTCCCTACTGGGGGAAGTACACCGATAAACTCATCTTT | CAFAHFPYWGKYTDKLIF
TRDJ1 | TRDV2 | TRDD3 | large | TGTGCCTGTGACACCGTTGGTGGGGGATACGCGGTGACCGATAAACTCATCTTT | CACDTVGGGYAVTDKLIF